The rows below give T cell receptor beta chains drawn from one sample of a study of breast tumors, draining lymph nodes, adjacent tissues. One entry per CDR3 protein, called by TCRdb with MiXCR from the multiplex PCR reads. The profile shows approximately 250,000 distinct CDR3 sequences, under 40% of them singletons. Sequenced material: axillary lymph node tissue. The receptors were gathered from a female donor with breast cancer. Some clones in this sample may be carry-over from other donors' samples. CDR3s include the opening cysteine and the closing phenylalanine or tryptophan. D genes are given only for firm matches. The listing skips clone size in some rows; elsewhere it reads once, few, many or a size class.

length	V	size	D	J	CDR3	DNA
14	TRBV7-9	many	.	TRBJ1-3	CASSSSSSGNTIYF	TGTGCCAGCAGCTCGAGCTCCTCTGGAAACACCATATATTTT
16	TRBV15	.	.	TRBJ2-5	CATSSAMYRDQETQYF	TGTGCCACCAGCAGTGCTATGTACAGGGACCAAGAGACCCAGTACTTC
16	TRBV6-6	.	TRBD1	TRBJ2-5	CASSPWTGDFQETQYF	TGTGCCAGCAGCCCCTGGACAGGGGACTTCCAAGAGACCCAGTACTTC
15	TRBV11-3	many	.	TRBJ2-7	CASSLRQDSTYEQYF	TGTGCCAGCAGTTTACGTCAGGACTCCACCTACGAGCAGTACTTC
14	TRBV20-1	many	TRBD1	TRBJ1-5	CSASDRGTYQPQHF	TGCAGTGCTAGCGACAGGGGGACCTATCAGCCCCAGCATTTT
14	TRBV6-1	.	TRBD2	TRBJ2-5	CASSHPAGGETQYF	TGTGCCAGCAGTCACCCGGCGGGGGGAGAGACCCAGTACTTC
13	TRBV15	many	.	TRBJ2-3	CATSRDRGFTQYF	TGTGCCACCAGCAGAGATCGGGGTTTCACGCAGTATTTT
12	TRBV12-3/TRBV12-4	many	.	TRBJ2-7	CASSLSRAEQYF	TGTGCCAGCAGTTTATCCAGGGCCGAGCAGTACTTC
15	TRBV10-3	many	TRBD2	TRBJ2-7	CAIRETSGSISEQYF	TGTGCCATCAGGGAGACTAGCGGGAGTATCTCCGAGCAGTACTTC
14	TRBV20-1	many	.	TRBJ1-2	CSARAGGSQYGYTF	TGCAGTGCTAGAGCGGGCGGCAGTCAGTATGGCTACACCTTC
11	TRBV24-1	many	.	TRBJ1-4	CATTEGEKLFF	TGTGCCACAACTGAAGGGGAAAAACTGTTTTTT
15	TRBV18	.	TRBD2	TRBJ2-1	CASSPGLAANNEQFF	TGTGCCAGCTCACCTGGACTAGCCGCTAACAATGAGCAGTTCTTC
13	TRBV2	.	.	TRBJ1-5	CASRATSGRPQHF	TGTGCCAGCAGAGCCACTAGCGGGAGGCCCCAGCATTTT
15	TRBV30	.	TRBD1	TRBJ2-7	CAWASTGGGSYEQYF	TGTGCCTGGGCGTCAACAGGGGGAGGCTCCTACGAGCAGTACTTC
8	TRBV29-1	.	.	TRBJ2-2	CSAGELFF	TGCAGTGCCGGGGAGCTGTTTTTT
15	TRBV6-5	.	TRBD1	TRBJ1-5	CASSYTQGRGQPQHF	TGTGCCAGCAGTTACACACAGGGGAGGGGTCAGCCCCAGCATTTT
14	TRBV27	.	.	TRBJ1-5	CASSLGAQHQPQHF	TGTGCCAGCAGTTTGGGAGCCCAGCATCAGCCCCAGCATTTT
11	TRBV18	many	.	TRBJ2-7	CASSPTYEQYF	TGTGCCAGCTCACCTACCTACGAGCAGTACTTC
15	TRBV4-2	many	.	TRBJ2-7	CASSLRGLASYEQYF	TGTGCCAGCAGCCTAAGAGGTCTAGCGTCCTACGAGCAGTACTTC
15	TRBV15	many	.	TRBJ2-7	CATSRDGSSSYEQYF	TGTGCCACCAGCAGAGATGGGTCTAGTTCCTACGAGCAGTACTTC
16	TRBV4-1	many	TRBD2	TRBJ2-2	CASSQGTSGRVGELFF	TGCGCCAGCAGCCAGGGGACTAGCGGGAGGGTCGGGGAGCTGTTTTTT
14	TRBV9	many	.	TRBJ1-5	CASSVSAGDQPQHF	TGTGCCAGCAGCGTATCTGCGGGGGATCAGCCCCAGCATTTT
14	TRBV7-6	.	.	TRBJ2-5	CASSRGRVRGTQYF	TGTGCCAGCAGCCGGGGCAGGGTGCGAGGGACCCAGTACTTC
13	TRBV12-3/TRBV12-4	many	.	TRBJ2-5	CASTYPEGETQYF	TGTGCCAGCACCTATCCGGAGGGAGAGACCCAGTACTTC
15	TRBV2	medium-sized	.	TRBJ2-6	CASSLQDSGANVLTF	TGTGCCAGCAGTCTTCAGGACTCTGGGGCCAACGTCCTGACTTTC
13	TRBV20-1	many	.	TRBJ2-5	CSASRLNQETQYF	TGCAGTGCTAGCAGACTGAACCAAGAGACCCAGTACTTC
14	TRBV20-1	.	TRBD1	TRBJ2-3	CSAGTGGSTDTQYF	TGCAGTGCTGGGACAGGGGGTAGCACAGATACGCAGTATTTT
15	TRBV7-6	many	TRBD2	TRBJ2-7	CASSLDGTRGYEQYF	TGTGCCAGCAGCTTAGACGGGACTAGGGGGTACGAGCAGTACTTC
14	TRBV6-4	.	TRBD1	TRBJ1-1	CASIQQGALPEAFF	TGTGCCAGCATTCAACAGGGGGCGCTTCCTGAAGCTTTCTTT
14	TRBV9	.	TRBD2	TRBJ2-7	CASSPGLVSYEQYF	TGTGCCAGCAGCCCGGGACTAGTCAGCTACGAGCAGTACTTC
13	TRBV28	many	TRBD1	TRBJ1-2	CASSDRDGGGYTF	TGTGCCAGCAGTGACAGGGATGGTGGCGGCTACACCTTC
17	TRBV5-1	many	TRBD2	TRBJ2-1	CASSLGLAGGSYNEQFF	TGCGCCAGCAGCTTGGGGCTAGCGGGAGGGTCCTACAATGAGCAGTTCTTC
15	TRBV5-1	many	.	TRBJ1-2	CASSIQGEATYGYTF	TGCGCCAGCAGCATACAGGGCGAGGCCACCTATGGCTACACCTTC
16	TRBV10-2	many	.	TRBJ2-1	CASTTRQPPFWNEQFF	TGCGCCAGCACAACTAGACAGCCACCTTTCTGGAATGAGCAGTTCTTC
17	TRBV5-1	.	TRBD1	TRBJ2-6	CASSLQGKDTGANVLTF	TGCGCCAGCAGCTTACAGGGGAAGGACACCGGGGCCAACGTCCTGACTTTC
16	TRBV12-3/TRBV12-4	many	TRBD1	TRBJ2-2	CASSSGQGGYTGELFF	TGTGCCAGCAGTTCGGGACAGGGAGGTTACACCGGGGAGCTGTTTTTT
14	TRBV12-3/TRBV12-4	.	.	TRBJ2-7	CASSLPQLVGELYF	TGTGCCAGCAGTTTGCCCCAATTGGTCGGGGAGCTGTACTTC
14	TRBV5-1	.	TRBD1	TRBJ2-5	CASRGQGGIDTQYF	TGCGCCAGCAGGGGACAGGGGGGGATCGACACCCAGTACTTC
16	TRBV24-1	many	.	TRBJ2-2	CATSDTWLSNTGELFF	TGTGCCACCAGTGATACCTGGTTATCGAACACCGGGGAGCTGTTTTTT
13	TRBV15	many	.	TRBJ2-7	CATSIAEGGAPYF	TGTGCCACCAGCATCGCCGAGGGGGGGGCCCCGTACTTC
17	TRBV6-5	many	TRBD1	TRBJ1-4	CASTPGTGGSSNEKLFF	TGTGCCAGCACCCCCGGGACAGGGGGCAGCAGTAATGAAAAACTGTTTTTT
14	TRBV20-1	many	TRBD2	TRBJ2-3	CSANSGSGTDTQYF	TGCAGTGCCAATAGCGGGAGCGGCACAGATACGCAGTATTTT